The 17 T cell receptor beta chains listed next were all sequenced from one sample in a study of OX40 agonist ivuxolimab in advanced cancers. Libraries were prepared by immunoSEQ multiplex PCR; TCRdb keeps only in-frame clonotypes and omits some of them. The repertoire holds under 85,000 clones, 84% seen once, with 6% to 9.5% in the top ten. The sequencing here drew on CD4+ or CD8+ T cells sorted from blood, taken in a trial of the OX40 agonist ivuxolimab. The receptors come from an adult with an advanced solid tumor such as melanoma, head and neck, liver or kidney cancer.

J is TRBJ2-7 and V is TRBV5-8, with 7 bases aligning to TRBD1. V was pared by 4 bases and J by 4 bases, with 14 bases of the junction left unmatched. The CDR3 has 16 residues. Germline loops: CDR1 SGHTS, CDR2 YDEGEE. The CDR3 spells CASSGRRQGSSYEQYF. As DNA, the CDR3 is TGTGCCAGCAGCGGCCGACGACAGGGAAGTTCATACGAGCAGTACTTC.

This sequence joins TRBV11-2 and TRBJ1-3; D unclear. Germline CDR1 reads SGHAT; CDR2 reads FQNNGV. The CDR3 length is 12 residues. The germline V and J ends were trimmed by 5 bases and 0 bases, with 2 bases remaining between them. Written as DNA, the CDR3 is TGTGCCAGCAGCCCCTCTGGAAACACCATATATTTT. This gives the protein CASSPSGNTIYF.

The gene calls are TRBV7-8 and TRBJ2-1; D not certain. Germline CDR1 SGHVS, CDR2 FQNEAQ. There are 12 residues in the CDR3. V gave up 1 base and J gave up 9 bases, with 7 bases separating them. The CDR3 loop is CASSLVRFEQFF. DNA of the CDR3: TGTGCCAGCAGCTTAGTTCGCTTTGAGCAGTTCTTC.

This rearrangement joins TRBV5-4 to TRBJ1-5; 9 nucleotides line up with TRBD1. The V gene end was trimmed by 0 bases and the J gene end by 5 bases; junction bases not matched to a gene: 0. CDR3 length: 14 amino acids. Germline V gene data show CDR1 as SGHNT and CDR2 as YYREEE (reference sequence). For the CDR3, the DNA is TGTGCCAGCAGCTTGGGGACAGGGGATCAGCCCCAGCATTTT. This codes for CASSLGTGDQPQHF.

This chain joins TRBV4-1 and TRBJ2-7, with D possibly matching TRBD1 (5 bases). V was pared by 0 bases and J by 3 bases, with 15 bases between. CDR3 length equals 16 residues. Germline V gene data show CDR1 as MGHRA and CDR2 as YSYEKL. The CDR3 loop reads CASSQEPNRINYEQYF. In DNA form, the CDR3 reads TGCGCCAGCAGCCAAGAGCCTAACAGGATAAACTACGAGCAGTACTTC.

The V gene is TRBV7-9, the J gene TRBJ1-1; 9 nucleotides align to TRBD1. This CDR3 comprises 15 residues. V dropped 3 bases and J dropped 5; count of bases not matched to a gene: 7. CDR1 and CDR2 from the germline V gene are SEHNR and FQNEAQ (reference sequence). CDR3 sequence (DNA): TGTGCCAGCAGCTTGCTTCGGACAGGGGCGACTGAAGCTTTCTTT. Translated, it gives CASSLLRTGATEAFF.

This sequence joins TRBV10-3 and TRBJ2-3; D gene unclear. Deletions cut 4 bases from V and 6 bases from J, with 8 bases between. CDR1 and CDR2 (germline): ENHRY, SYGVKD. The length of the CDR3 is 12 residues. CDR3 in DNA: TGTGCCATCAGTGGGCAGGAGGATACGCAGTATTTT. It codes for CAISGQEDTQYF.

J is TRBJ2-1 and V is TRBV7-8; TRBD1 aligns across 8 bases. Trimming cost V 7 bases and J 9 bases; bases outside gene matches: 11. CDR1 is SGHVS, CDR2 FQNEAQ, per germline. The CDR3 has 14 amino acids. Here the CDR3 reads CASTQGAGVSEQFF. Here the CDR3 DNA reads TGTGCCAGCACCCAGGGGGCAGGGGTAAGTGAGCAGTTCTTC.

The chain has TRBV11-3 and TRBJ2-1; TRBD1 matches at 8 bases. V lost 5 bases, J lost 9 bases, and 9 bases stayed unmatched. CDR3 length: 14 residues. The germline gives CDR1 SGHNT, CDR2 YENEEA. CDR3 bases: TGTGCCAGCAGCCCGGCTACAGGGGGTGGTGAGCAGTTCTTC. Translation gives CASSPATGGGEQFF.

Here the CDR3 reads CASSPWTGENSPLHF. The CDR3 DNA reads TGCGCCAGCAGCCCATGGACAGGGGAAAATTCACCCCTCCACTTT. The rearrangement joins TRBV4-1 to TRBJ1-6; 9 nucleotides match TRBD1. The CDR3 has 15 amino acids. Germline-derived CDR1 and CDR2 are MGHRA and YSYEKL. V shed 4 bases and J 7 bases; nucleotides not matched to a gene: 5.

The chain has TRBV5-1 and TRBJ1-1; 8 positions agree with TRBD1. CDR1 is SGHRS, CDR2 YFSETQ, per germline. V was pared by 2 bases and J by 5 bases, with 5 bases of the junction left unmatched. The CDR3 totals 14 residues. The chain's CDR3 is CASSFSTGGTEAFF. CDR3 DNA sequence: TGCGCCAGCAGCTTTTCTACAGGGGGGACTGAAGCTTTCTTT.

The V and J genes are TRBV6-6 and TRBJ2-3; D uncertain. The CDR3 length is 16 residues. V dropped 5 bases and J dropped 5 bases, with 20 bases sitting between them. Looked up from germline, CDR1 is MNHNY and CDR2 is SVGAGI (reference sequence). CDR3 amino acids: CASSAQALGGRDTQYF. CDR3 DNA sequence: TGTGCCAGCAGTGCCCAGGCGTTAGGTGGCAGAGATACGCAGTATTTT.

The CDR3 reads CASSLGAAAYEQYF. The CDR3 nucleotides read TGTGCCAGCAGTTTAGGGGCGGCAGCCTACGAGCAGTACTTC. The genes are TRBV28 and TRBJ2-7, with D possibly matching TRBD1 (5 bases). This CDR3 spans 14 amino acids. CDR1 and CDR2 (germline): MDHEN, SYDVKM. V was pared by 2 bases and J by 2 bases, with 10 bases between.

The chain recombines TRBV9 with TRBJ1-5, with 8 bases that match TRBD1. Trimming took 0 bases from V and 1 from J; bases not matched to a gene: 15. The CDR3 has 20 residues. Germline V gene sequence: CDR1 SGDLS, CDR2 YYNGEE. The CDR3 nucleotides read TGTGCCAGCAGCGTAGAGTTGGGCAGGGGGCGCGCGGAAAGCAATCAGCCCCAGCATTTT. Translating it yields CASSVELGRGRAESNQPQHF.

The V call is TRBV18, the J call TRBJ2-7; D perhaps matches TRBD1 (6 bases). The CDR3 covers 14 residues. V was clipped by 2 bases and J by 2 bases, with 10 bases between them. CDR1 and CDR2 from the germline V gene are KGHSH and LQKENI. Here the CDR3 reads CASSPGRGTYEQYF. The CDR3 nucleotides read TGTGCCAGCTCACCAGGCAGGGGTACCTACGAGCAGTACTTC. The full variable domain, in which reference TRBV18 and TRBJ2-7 provide the parts outside the CDR3, is NAGVMQNPRHLVRRRGQEARLRCSPMKGHSHVYWYRQLPEEGLKFMVYLQKENIIDESGMPKERFSAEFPKEGPSILRIQQVVRGDSAAYFCASSPGRGTYEQYFGPGTRLTVT.

CDR3 coding DNA: TGTGCCAGCACCGAAAGAGGGGCAGGCTTCAGCTCCTACGAGCAGTACTTC. Protein product: CASTERGAGFSSYEQYF. The rearrangement uses TRBV2 and TRBJ2-7; D might be TRBD1 or TRBD2, each matching 5 bases. Germline V CDR1 and CDR2: SNHLY, FYNNEI. The V gene lost 7 bases and the J gene lost 0 bases, with 22 bases spanning the gap. The CDR3 runs to 17 residues.

The rearrangement uses TRBV2 and TRBJ2-2, with 10 bases aligning to TRBD2. This CDR3 spans 15 amino acids. Germline V lookup: CDR1 SNHLY, CDR2 FYNNEI. With V trimmed by 6 bases and J by 3 bases, 4 bases remained unmatched. The CDR3 DNA is TGTGCCAGCAGAGCGGGGGGGCGGTACACCGGGGAGCTGTTTTTT. This translates into CASRAGGRYTGELFF.